The T cell receptor beta chain described here comes from a study of blood T cell repertoires in COVID-19. Study in general: Specimens from acute and convalescent COVID-19 originated in the United States, Italy and Spain. The analysed material was cDNA or gDNA that came from T cells, B-cell-depleted T cells, or PBMCs.

V dropped 0 bases and J dropped 3 bases, with 8 bases sitting between them. The CDR3 has 15 residues. Germline V lookup: CDR1 SGHVS, CDR2 FNYEAQ. Study processing details: For nucleated cells, counts were estimated from reference gene primer amplification. TCRdb's copy holds only in-frame clones and misses some; the assay was immunoSEQ multiplex PCR. That table supplies the V and J calls and clone size; D and trimming were determined from the DNA. Counted here are some 300,000 clones, around 90% occurring once; the ten biggest clones make up less than 2.5%. V gene TRBV7-6 combines with J gene TRBJ2-2; D unclear. The sample comprised peripheral blood. The source of this sequence is a man between 18 and 29 years old with active or convalescent COVID-19. The CDR3 DNA follows: TGTGCCAGCAGCTTAGCTGGCGGAGACACCGGGGAGCTGTTTTTT. Translating it yields CASSLAGGDTGELFF. The full variable domain, rest sourced from reference TRBV7-6 and TRBJ2-2, is GAGVSQSPRYKVTKRGQDVALRCDPISGHVSLYWYRQALGQGPEFLTYFNYEAQQDKSGLPNDRFSAERPEGSISTLTIQRTEQRDSAMYRCASSLAGGDTGELFFGEGSRLTVL.